The 3 T cell receptor beta chains presented below share a single source sample, sequenced in a study of STAT5B mutations in CD4+ large granular lymphocyte leukemia. The assay was immunoSEQ multiplex PCR, and TCRdb's table has in-frame clones only and misses some. This sample has 31,000 or so clones; roughly 72% occur once, and the top ten carry roughly 0.3%. Sequencing was carried out using CD4+ T cells from blood buffy coats. The origin of the receptors is a human donor in good health.

The chain's CDR3 is CASSPTSADQETQYF. The CDR3 nucleotides read TGTGCCAGCAGCCCAACTAGCGCAGATCAAGAGACCCAGTACTTC. The J gene is TRBJ2-5, the V gene TRBV7-2; 7 bases agree with TRBD2. CDR3 length: 15 residues. From germline, CDR1 is SGHTA and CDR2 FQGNSA. The junction had 8 bases not matched to a gene; V was cut back by 5 bases and J by 2 bases.

This clone was detected only a few times. The rearrangement joins TRBV18 to TRBJ1-2; D remains unclear. The CDR3 has 14 residues. Trimming cost V 3 bases and J 3 bases, with 11 bases left between them. The V gene's germline CDR1 is KGHSH and CDR2 LQKENI. In DNA form, the CDR3 reads TGTGCCAGCTCACCCGGCCGCTGGGACTATGGCTACACCTTC. Residues: CASSPGRWDYGYTF.

This clone was detected only a few times. This chain uses TRBV6-1 with TRBJ1-5; the match to TRBD1 covers 8 bases. The CDR3 contains 15 residues. V trimming: 2 bases; J trimming: 4 bases; junction bases outside the gene matches: 4. CDR1 is MNHNS and CDR2 is SASEGT in the germline V gene. The CDR3 sequence: CASSETRTGNQPQHF. The CDR3 DNA reads as TGTGCCAGCAGTGAAACCCGGACAGGGAATCAGCCCCAGCATTTT.